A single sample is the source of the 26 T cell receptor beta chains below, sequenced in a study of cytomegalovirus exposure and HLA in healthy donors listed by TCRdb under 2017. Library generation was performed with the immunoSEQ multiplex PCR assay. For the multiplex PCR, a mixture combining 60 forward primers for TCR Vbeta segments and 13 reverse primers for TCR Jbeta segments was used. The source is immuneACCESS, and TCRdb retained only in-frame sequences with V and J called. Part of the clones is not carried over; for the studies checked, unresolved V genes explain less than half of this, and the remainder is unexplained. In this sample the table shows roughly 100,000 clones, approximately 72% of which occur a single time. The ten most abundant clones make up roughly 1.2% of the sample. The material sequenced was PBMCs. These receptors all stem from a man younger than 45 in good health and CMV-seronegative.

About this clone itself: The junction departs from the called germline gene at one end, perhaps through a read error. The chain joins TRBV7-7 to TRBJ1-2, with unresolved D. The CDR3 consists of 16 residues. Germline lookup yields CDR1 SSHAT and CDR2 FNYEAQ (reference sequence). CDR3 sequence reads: CASSLGHRPRSGGYTF. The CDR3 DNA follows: TGTGCTAGCAGCTTAGGTCACAGACCCAGGTCTGGGGGCTACACCTTC. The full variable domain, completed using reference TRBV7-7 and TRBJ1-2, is GAGVSQSPRYKVTKRGQDVTLRCDPISSHATLYWYQQALGQGPEFLTYFNYEAQPDKSGLPSDRFSAERPEGSISTLTIQRTEQRDSAMYRCASSLGHRPRSGGYTFGSGTRLTVV.

The CDR3 DNA reads as TGTGCCTGGAGGATAAGGGGTTTAAACACCGGGGAGCTGTTTTTT. It codes for CAWRIRGLNTGELFF. The J gene is TRBJ2-2, the V gene TRBV30; the D gene is possibly TRBD1 (5 bases). Germline V CDR1 and CDR2: GTSNPN, SVGIG (reference sequence). Trimming left V 3 bases short and J 2 bases short, with 13 bases between. The CDR3 loop spans 15 amino acids. The full variable domain, its missing parts supplied by reference TRBV30 and TRBJ2-2, is SQTIHQWPATLVQPVGSPLSLECTVEGTSNPNLYWYRQAAGRGLQLLFYSVGIGQISSEVPQNLSASRPQDRQFILSSKKLLLSDSGFYLCAWRIRGLNTGELFFGEGSRLTVL.

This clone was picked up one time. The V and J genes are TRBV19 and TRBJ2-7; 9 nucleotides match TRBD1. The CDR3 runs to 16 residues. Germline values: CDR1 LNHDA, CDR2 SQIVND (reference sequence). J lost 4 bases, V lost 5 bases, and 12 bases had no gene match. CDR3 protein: CASSSPAGTGSYEQYF. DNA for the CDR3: TGTGCCAGTAGTTCTCCAGCGGGGACAGGGTCTTACGAGCAGTACTTC.

The CDR3 loop is CASRRTSKGETQYF. In DNA, the CDR3 is TGTGCCAGCAGGCGGACTAGCAAGGGGGAGACCCAGTACTTC. The chain couples TRBV5-4 to TRBJ2-5, with TRBD2 matching 8 bases. The ends lost 5 bases at V and 5 bases at J; junction bases unmatched: 8. The germline V gene has CDR1 SGHNT and CDR2 YYREEE (reference sequence). The CDR3 is 14 amino acids.

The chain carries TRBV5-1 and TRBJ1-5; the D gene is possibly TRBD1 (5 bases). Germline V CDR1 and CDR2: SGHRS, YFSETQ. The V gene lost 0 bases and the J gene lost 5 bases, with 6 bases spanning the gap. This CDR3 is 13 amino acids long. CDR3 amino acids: CASSLEGYQPQHF. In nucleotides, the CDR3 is TGCGCCAGCAGCTTGGAGGGGTATCAGCCCCAGCATTTT.

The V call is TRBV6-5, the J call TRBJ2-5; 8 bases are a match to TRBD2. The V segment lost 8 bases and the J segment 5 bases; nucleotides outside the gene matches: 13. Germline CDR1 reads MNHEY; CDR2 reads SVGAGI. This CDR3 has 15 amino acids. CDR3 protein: CASSPGLGGWETQYF. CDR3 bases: TGTGCCAGCTCGCCGGGACTAGGAGGATGGGAGACCCAGTACTTC.

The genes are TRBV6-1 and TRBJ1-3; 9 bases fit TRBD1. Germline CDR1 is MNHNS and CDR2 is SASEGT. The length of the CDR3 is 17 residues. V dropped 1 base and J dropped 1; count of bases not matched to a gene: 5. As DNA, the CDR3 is TGTGCCAGCAGTGAAGTATGGACAGGGGCTTCTGGAAACACCATATATTTT. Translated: CASSEVWTGASGNTIYF.

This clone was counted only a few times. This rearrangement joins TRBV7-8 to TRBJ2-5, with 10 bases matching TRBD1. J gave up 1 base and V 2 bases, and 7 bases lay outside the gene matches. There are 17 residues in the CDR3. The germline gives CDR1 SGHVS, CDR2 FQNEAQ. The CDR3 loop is CASSLLGGQGSQETQYF. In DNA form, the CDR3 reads TGTGCCAGCAGCTTATTAGGGGGACAGGGGTCCCAAGAGACCCAGTACTTC.

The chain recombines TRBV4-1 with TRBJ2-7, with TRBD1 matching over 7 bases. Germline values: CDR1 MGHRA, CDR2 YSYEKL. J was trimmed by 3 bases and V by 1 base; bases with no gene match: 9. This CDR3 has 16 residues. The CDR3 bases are TGCGCCAGCAGCCAAGTGGCCGGGACAGCCCACTACGAGCAGTACTTC. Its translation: CASSQVAGTAHYEQYF.

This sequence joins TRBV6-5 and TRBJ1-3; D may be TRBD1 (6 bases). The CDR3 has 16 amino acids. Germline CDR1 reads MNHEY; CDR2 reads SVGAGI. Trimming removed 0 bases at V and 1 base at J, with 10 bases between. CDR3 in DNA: TGTGCCAGCAGTTACTCCCCAGGGGAGTCTGGAAACACCATATATTTT. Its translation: CASSYSPGESGNTIYF.

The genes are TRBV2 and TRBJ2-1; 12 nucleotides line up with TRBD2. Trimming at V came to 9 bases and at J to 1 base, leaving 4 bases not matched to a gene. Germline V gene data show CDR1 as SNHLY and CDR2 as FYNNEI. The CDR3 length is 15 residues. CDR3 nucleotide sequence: TGTGCCAGTAAAGGACTAGCGGGGTCCTACAATGAGCAGTTCTTC. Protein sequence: CASKGLAGSYNEQFF.

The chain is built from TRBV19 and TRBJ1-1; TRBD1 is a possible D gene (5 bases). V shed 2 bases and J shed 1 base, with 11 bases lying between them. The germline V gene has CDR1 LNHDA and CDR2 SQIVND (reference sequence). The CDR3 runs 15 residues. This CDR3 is CASSIQGSRNTEAFF. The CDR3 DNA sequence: TGTGCCAGTAGTATACAGGGATCAAGGAACACTGAAGCTTTCTTT.

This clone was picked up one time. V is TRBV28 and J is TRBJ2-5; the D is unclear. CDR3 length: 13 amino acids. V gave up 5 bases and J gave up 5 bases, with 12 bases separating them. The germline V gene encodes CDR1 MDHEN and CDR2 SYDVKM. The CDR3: CASSTSSRETQYF. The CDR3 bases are TGTGCCAGCAGTACGAGTTCCCGGGAGACCCAGTACTTC.

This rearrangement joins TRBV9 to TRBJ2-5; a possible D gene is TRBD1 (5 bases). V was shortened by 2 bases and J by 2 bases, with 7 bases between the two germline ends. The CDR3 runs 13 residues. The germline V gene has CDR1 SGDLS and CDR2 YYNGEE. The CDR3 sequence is CASSVQGQETQYF. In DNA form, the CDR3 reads TGTGCCAGCAGCGTGCAGGGTCAAGAGACCCAGTACTTC.

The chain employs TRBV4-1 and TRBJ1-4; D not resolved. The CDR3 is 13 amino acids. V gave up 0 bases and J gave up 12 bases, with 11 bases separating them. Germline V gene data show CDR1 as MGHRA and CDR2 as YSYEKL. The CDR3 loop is CASSQDRGTELFF. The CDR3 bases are TGCGCCAGCAGCCAAGACCGGGGTACGGAACTGTTTTTT.

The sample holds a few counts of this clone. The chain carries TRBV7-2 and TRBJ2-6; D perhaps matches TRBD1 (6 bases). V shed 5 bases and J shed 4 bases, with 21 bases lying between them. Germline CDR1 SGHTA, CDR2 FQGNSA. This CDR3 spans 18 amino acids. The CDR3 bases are TGTGCCAGCAGCGGGCTCGGGACAAAAGCTTTCGGGGCCAACGTCCTGACTTTC. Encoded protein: CASSGLGTKAFGANVLTF.

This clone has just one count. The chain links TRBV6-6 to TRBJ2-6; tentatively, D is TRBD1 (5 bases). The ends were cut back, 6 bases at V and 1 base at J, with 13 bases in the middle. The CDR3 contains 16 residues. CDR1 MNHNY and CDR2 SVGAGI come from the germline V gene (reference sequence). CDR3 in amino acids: CASRPSGLSGANVLTF. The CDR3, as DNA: TGTGCCAGCAGACCCTCAGGGCTATCTGGGGCCAACGTCCTGACTTTC.

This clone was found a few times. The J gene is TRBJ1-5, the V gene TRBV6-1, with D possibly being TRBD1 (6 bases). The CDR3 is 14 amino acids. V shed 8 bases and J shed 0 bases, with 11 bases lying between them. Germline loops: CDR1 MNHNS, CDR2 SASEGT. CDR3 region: CASQGPYSNQPQHF. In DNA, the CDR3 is TGTGCCAGCCAGGGGCCGTATAGCAATCAGCCCCAGCATTTT.

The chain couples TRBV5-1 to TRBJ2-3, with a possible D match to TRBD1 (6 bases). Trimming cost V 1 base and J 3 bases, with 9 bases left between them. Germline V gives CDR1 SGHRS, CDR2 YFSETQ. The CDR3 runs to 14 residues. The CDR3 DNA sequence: TGCGCCAGCAGCTTGCTAAGGGGGACAGATACGCAGTATTTT. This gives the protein CASSLLRGTDTQYF.

CDR3 protein: CASSLAGQGPQHF. CDR3 nucleotides: TGCGCCAGCAGCTTGGCCGGCCAGGGGCCCCAGCATTTT. J is TRBJ1-5 and V is TRBV5-1, with D tentatively TRBD1 (5 bases). The germline V gene encodes CDR1 SGHRS and CDR2 YFSETQ. Trimming removed 0 bases at V and 9 bases at J, with 10 bases between. This CDR3 comprises 13 residues.

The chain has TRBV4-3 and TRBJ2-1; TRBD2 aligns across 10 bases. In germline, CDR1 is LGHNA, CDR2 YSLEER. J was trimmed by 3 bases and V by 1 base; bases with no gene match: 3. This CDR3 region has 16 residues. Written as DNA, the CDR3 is TGCGCCAGCAGCCAAGTTGGGACTAGCGACTACAATGAGCAGTTCTTC. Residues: CASSQVGTSDYNEQFF.

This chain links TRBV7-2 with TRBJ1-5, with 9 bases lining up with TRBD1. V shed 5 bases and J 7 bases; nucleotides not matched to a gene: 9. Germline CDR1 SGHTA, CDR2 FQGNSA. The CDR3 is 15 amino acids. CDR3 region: CASSTRPGQGQPQHF. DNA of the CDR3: TGTGCCAGCAGCACCCGGCCGGGACAGGGCCAGCCCCAGCATTTT. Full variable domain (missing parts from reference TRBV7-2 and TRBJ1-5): GAGVSQSPSNKVTEKGKDVELRCDPISGHTALYWYRQSLGQGLEFLIYFQGNSAPDKSGLPSDRFSAERTGGSVSTLTIQRTQQEDSAVYLCASSTRPGQGQPQHFGDGTRLSIL.

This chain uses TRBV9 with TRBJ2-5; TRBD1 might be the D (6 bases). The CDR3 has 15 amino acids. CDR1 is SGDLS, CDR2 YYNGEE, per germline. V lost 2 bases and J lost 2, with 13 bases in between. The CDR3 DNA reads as TGTGCCAGCAGCGTTAGACCAGGGGCGCAAGAGACCCAGTACTTC. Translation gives CASSVRPGAQETQYF.

The CDR3 reads CASSLVAGGTIVYEQYF. CDR3 sequence (DNA): TGTGCCAGCAGCTTAGTAGCGGGAGGGACTATCGTCTACGAGCAGTACTTC. The V and J genes are TRBV7-9 and TRBJ2-7; 11 positions agree with TRBD2. The CDR3 covers 17 residues. Trimming took 1 base from V and 3 from J; bases not matched to a gene: 8. CDR1 is SEHNR and CDR2 is FQNEAQ in the germline V gene (reference sequence).

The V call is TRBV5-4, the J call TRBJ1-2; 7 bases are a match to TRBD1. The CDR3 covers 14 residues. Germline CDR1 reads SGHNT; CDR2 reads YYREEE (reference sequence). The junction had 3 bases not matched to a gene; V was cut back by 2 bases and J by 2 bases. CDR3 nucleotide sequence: TGTGCCAGCAGCTTCCGGACAGGAAACTATGGCTACACCTTC. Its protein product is CASSFRTGNYGYTF.

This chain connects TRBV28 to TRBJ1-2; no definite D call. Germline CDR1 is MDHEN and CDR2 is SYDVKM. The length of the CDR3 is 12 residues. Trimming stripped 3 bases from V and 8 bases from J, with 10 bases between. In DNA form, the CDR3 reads TGTGCCAGCAGTTTGGAGCCAAAAGGCTACACCTTC. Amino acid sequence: CASSLEPKGYTF.